One and the same sample provided the 30 T cell receptor beta chains below, sequenced in a study of shared clonotypes between healthy human individuals. Only in-frame clones appear in the TCRdb table, and some are missing; sequencing was by immunoSEQ multiplex PCR. The repertoire holds about 490,000 clones, with 81% as singletons. The material sequenced was PBMCs. These receptors came from a woman between 40 and 50 years old in good health. Some clones in this sample may be carry-over from other donors' samples.

The CDR3, as DNA: TGTGCCACCAGCAGAGATAAGGCTAGCGGGAGTATGGAGACCCAGTACTTC. Amino acid sequence: CATSRDKASGSMETQYF. V usage is TRBV15 and J usage is TRBJ2-5, with 10 bases lining up with TRBD2. Germline V gives CDR1 LNHNV, CDR2 YYDKDF (reference sequence). The trim removed 0 bases at V and 5 bases at J, leaving 9 bases unmatched. The CDR3 length is 17 residues. The whole variable domain, filled in from reference TRBV15 and TRBJ2-5, reads DAMVIQNPRYQVTQFGKPVTLSCSQTLNHNVMYWYQQKSSQAPKLLFHYYDKDFNNEADTPDNFQSRRPNTSFCFLDIRSPGLGDTAMYLCATSRDKASGSMETQYFGPGTRLLVL.

A single count supports this clone. The chain is built from TRBV7-9 and TRBJ2-1; 13 bases are shared with TRBD2. This CDR3 has 16 residues. V shed 5 bases, J shed 5 bases, and the junction held 6 bases outside the gene matches. Germline V CDR1 and CDR2: SEHNR, FQNEAQ (reference sequence). The CDR3 DNA follows: TGTGCCAGCAGCCAAACTAGCGGGAGGGGGGACAATGAGCAGTTCTTC. Its translation is CASSQTSGRGDNEQFF.

Notes on this clone: A far larger clone is just one base off, so this is likely a read error. V is TRBV27 and J is TRBJ2-2; 10 positions agree with TRBD1. With V trimmed by 6 bases and J by 6 bases, 7 bases remained unmatched. This CDR3 comprises 15 residues. Germline loops: CDR1 MNHEY, CDR2 SMNVEV (reference sequence). The CDR3 nucleotides read TGTGCCAGCAGGGGACAGGGGATGCGGTCCGGGGAGCTGTTTTTT. As protein: CASRGQGMRSGELFF.

This chain uses TRBV7-3 with TRBJ2-1, with 7 bases identical to TRBD2. Germline V lookup: CDR1 SGHTA, CDR2 FQGTGA. The V and J ends lost 2 bases and 5 bases, in that order; junction bases with no gene match: 6. This CDR3 comprises 15 residues. The CDR3 is CASSLGRELNNEQFF. CDR3 coding DNA: TGTGCCAGCAGCTTAGGGCGGGAGCTAAACAATGAGCAGTTCTTC.

V usage is TRBV29-1 and J usage is TRBJ1-3, with a weak D call TRBD1 (5 bases). V lost 1 base to trimming and J lost 3 bases, with 16 bases between them. CDR3 length equals 16 residues. Germline CDR1 is SQVTM and CDR2 is ANQGSEA. The CDR3 reads CSVEGYGGEFGNTIYF. CDR3 nucleotide sequence: TGCAGCGTTGAAGGGTATGGGGGGGAATTTGGAAACACCATATATTTT.

The chain recombines TRBV5-1 with TRBJ1-1, with TRBD1 as a possible D gene (5 bases). Germline V lookup: CDR1 SGHRS, CDR2 YFSETQ. This CDR3 contains 17 residues. Between the trimmed V and J ends, which lost 4 bases and 1 base, there was a span of 20 bases. The CDR3 protein is CASSPRTLRSTNTEAFF. DNA of the CDR3: TGCGCCAGCAGCCCAAGGACACTCCGATCCACGAACACTGAAGCTTTCTTT.

CDR3 loop: CASSMTGVPEQYF. The CDR3 coding sequence is TGTGCCAGTAGTATGACAGGGGTTCCCGAGCAGTACTTC. The V and J genes are TRBV19 and TRBJ2-7, with TRBD1 matching 8 bases. Germline V CDR1 and CDR2: LNHDA, SQIVND (reference sequence). The CDR3 runs 13 residues. V trimming: 3 bases; J trimming: 6 bases; junction bases outside the gene matches: 4.

About this clone itself: A single base separates this from a much larger clone, so it may be a read error. This sample includes further DNA sequences coding for the same CDR3. This sequence joins TRBV18 and TRBJ2-7; unclear D gene. Germline-derived CDR1 and CDR2 are KGHSH and LQKENI. V lost 6 bases to trimming and J lost 5 bases, with 14 bases between them. This CDR3 is built from 13 residues. The CDR3 DNA reads as TGTGCCAGCTCGCCCGAGAGGTTCCACGAGCAGTACTTC. Translated: CASSPERFHEQYF. The whole variable domain, remainder taken from reference TRBV18 and TRBJ2-7, is NAGVMQNPRHLVRRRGQEARLRCSPMKGHSHVYWYRQLPEEGLKFMVYLQKENIIDESGMPKERFSAEFPKEGPSILRIQQVVRGDSAAYFCASSPERFHEQYFGPGTRLTVT.

V is TRBV6-4 and J is TRBJ2-2; D is ambiguous. Trimming shortened V by 4 bases and J by 2 bases, and 5 bases separated the two germline ends. Per germline, CDR1 MRHNA and CDR2 SNTAGT. This CDR3 region has 13 residues. The CDR3 DNA reads TGTGCCAGCAGTGTTGAAAACACCGGGGAGCTGTTTTTT. Translating it yields CASSVENTGELFF.

In regard to this clone: A far larger clone is a single base away, which makes a read error likely. Within the sample, other DNA sequences also encode this same CDR3. The rearrangement links TRBV4-3 to TRBJ2-6, with D possibly matching TRBD2 (6 bases). The germline V gene has CDR1 LGHNA and CDR2 YSLEER. The CDR3 has 17 amino acids. In nucleotides, the CDR3 is TGCGCCAGCAGCCAAGATCCAGGGACTTCTGGGGCCAACGTCCTGACCTTC. Its protein is CASSQDPGTSGANVLTF.

The chain uses TRBV30 and TRBJ1-1; maybe TRBD1 (6 bases). The germline CDR1 and CDR2 sequences are GTSNPN and SVGIG (reference sequence). This CDR3 spans 14 amino acids. V lost 4 bases and J 10 bases, leaving 22 bases between the germline ends. CDR3 sequence: CAWKAGHRNAGAFF. CDR3 sequence (DNA): TGTGCCTGGAAAGCGGGACATCGGAACGCTGGAGCTTTCTTT. The variable domain in full, completed from reference TRBV30 and TRBJ1-1, reads SQTIHQWPATLVQPVGSPLSLECTVEGTSNPNLYWYRQAAGRGLQLLFYSVGIGQISSEVPQNLSASRPQDRQFILSSKKLLLSDSGFYLCAWKAGHRNAGAFFGQGTRLTVV.

The chain links TRBV5-1 to TRBJ2-1; 11 positions match TRBD2. After removal of 4 bases from V and 4 bases from J, the junction contained 7 bases not matched to a gene. Germline V gives CDR1 SGHRS, CDR2 YFSETQ. This CDR3 has 16 amino acids. CDR3 DNA sequence: TGCGCCAGCAGCCCGGCCGGGACTAGCGGATACAATGAGCAGTTCTTC. It is translated as CASSPAGTSGYNEQFF.

The V and J genes are TRBV29-1 and TRBJ1-5, with D unresolved. The CDR3 spans 15 residues. V shed 6 bases and J shed 0 bases, with 15 bases lying between them. From germline, CDR1 is SQVTM and CDR2 ANQGSEA. The DNA for the CDR3 is TGCAGCGTCCAAATTGGAGTAACTAGCAATCAGCCCCAGCATTTT. This codes for CSVQIGVTSNQPQHF.

The V gene is TRBV30, the J gene TRBJ1-2, with D unclear. V lost 2 bases to trimming and J lost 5 bases, with 12 bases between them. CDR1 and CDR2 (germline): GTSNPN, SVGIG (reference sequence). This CDR3 comprises 13 residues. Here the CDR3 DNA reads TGTGCCTGGAGTCGAGGGAGTGTTTATGGCTACACCTTC. Translation: CAWSRGSVYGYTF.

The chain links TRBV5-1 to TRBJ2-1, with a weak D call TRBD1 (5 bases). Germline CDR1 reads SGHRS; CDR2 reads YFSETQ. The CDR3 has 15 amino acids. V lost 0 bases and J 8 bases, leaving 15 bases between the germline ends. The CDR3 DNA follows: TGCGCCAGCAGCTTGGAATGGGGCGCAAGTTATGAGCAGTTCTTC. It translates to CASSLEWGASYEQFF. Looking up the rest from reference TRBV5-1 and TRBJ2-1 gives the full variable domain: KAGVTQTPRYLIKTRGQQVTLSCSPISGHRSVSWYQQTPGQGLQFLFEYFSETQRNKGNFPGRFSGRQFSNSRSEMNVSTLELGDSALYLCASSLEWGASYEQFFGPGTRLTVL.

Worth noting for this clone: This is likely an artifact of a read error, given a far larger clone one base away. Other DNA sequences in the same sample also yield this CDR3. The chain carries TRBV27 and TRBJ1-1; D is possibly TRBD1 (6 bases). CDR3 length: 16 residues. Germline V gene sequence: CDR1 MNHEY, CDR2 SMNVEV (reference sequence). The DNA for the CDR3 is TGCGCCAGCAGTCCTTTACAGGGTGGGATGAACACTGAAGCTTTCTTT. This sequence encodes CASSPLQGGMNTEAFF.

The chain is built from TRBV2 and TRBJ2-5, with 9 bases aligning to TRBD1. J was trimmed by 4 bases and V by 6 bases; bases with no gene match: 3. This CDR3 has 13 residues. In germline, CDR1 is SNHLY, CDR2 FYNNEI. CDR3 DNA sequence: TGTGCCAGCAGCAAGGACAGGGGAGAGACCCAGTACTTC. Encoded protein: CASSKDRGETQYF.

The chain uses TRBV28 and TRBJ2-5; 7 bases are shared with TRBD1. There are 13 residues in the CDR3. Germline assignment: CDR1 MDHEN and CDR2 SYDVKM. V lost 6 bases, J lost 5 bases, and 6 bases stayed unmatched. CDR3 sequence (DNA): TGTGCCAGCAGCCTGACAGGGACGGAGACCCAGTACTTC. It is translated as CASSLTGTETQYF.

This rearrangement joins TRBV5-1 to TRBJ1-1, with D unresolved. Deletions cut 0 bases from V and 4 bases from J, with 13 bases between. The CDR3 sequence is 15 residues long. CDR1 is SGHRS, CDR2 YFSETQ, per germline. The CDR3 loop is CASSLAGFGPTEAFF. In DNA, the CDR3 is TGCGCCAGCAGCTTGGCTGGGTTCGGTCCCACTGAAGCTTTCTTT. The full variable domain, in which reference TRBV5-1 and TRBJ1-1 provide the parts outside the CDR3, is KAGVTQTPRYLIKTRGQQVTLSCSPISGHRSVSWYQQTPGQGLQFLFEYFSETQRNKGNFPGRFSGRQFSNSRSEMNVSTLELGDSALYLCASSLAGFGPTEAFFGQGTRLTVV.

This rearrangement joins TRBV30 to TRBJ1-1; no definite D call. With 5 bases removed from V and 7 bases from J, the gap between germline ends came to 8 bases. In germline, CDR1 is GTSNPN, CDR2 SVGIG (reference sequence). The CDR3 extends over 10 amino acids. The CDR3 loop reads CAWVQVEAFF. CDR3 coding DNA: TGTGCCTGGGTCCAGGTTGAAGCTTTCTTT. The whole variable domain, filled in from reference TRBV30 and TRBJ1-1, reads SQTIHQWPATLVQPVGSPLSLECTVEGTSNPNLYWYRQAAGRGLQLLFYSVGIGQISSEVPQNLSASRPQDRQFILSSKKLLLSDSGFYLCAWVQVEAFFGQGTRLTVV.

The count of this clone is one. A far larger clone differs by one base, so this is likely a read error. Distinct nucleotide sequences in the sample also encode this CDR3. The genes are TRBV7-2 and TRBJ1-3; 8 bases agree with TRBD1. CDR1 is SGHTA, CDR2 FQGNSA, per germline. This CDR3 contains 14 residues. In nucleotides, the CDR3 is TGTGCCAGCAGCCGGACAGGGTGGGGAAACACCATATACTTT. Translating gives CASSRTGWGNTIYF. Full variable domain (remainder filled in from reference TRBV7-2 and TRBJ1-3): GAGVSQSPSNKVTEKGKDVELRCDPISGHTALYWYRQSLGQGLEFLIYFQGNSAPDKSGLPSDRFSAERTGGSVSTLTIQRTQQEDSAVYLCASSRTGWGNTIYFGEGSWLTVV.

This chain connects TRBV9 to TRBJ1-4; D uncertain. Per the germline V gene, CDR1 is SGDLS and CDR2 is YYNGEE. Trimming shortened V by 3 bases and J by 8 bases, and 14 bases separated the two germline ends. The CDR3 sequence is 14 residues long. The CDR3 spells CASSAPSRNEKLFF. The DNA for the CDR3 is TGTGCCAGCAGCGCCCCCTCCCGGAACGAAAAACTGTTTTTT.

The rearrangement joins TRBV2 to TRBJ2-1; 7 bases fit TRBD2. V was clipped by 1 base and J by 4 bases; unmatched bases: 4. The CDR3 is made up of 15 amino acids. The germline V gene has CDR1 SNHLY and CDR2 FYNNEI. Here the CDR3 DNA reads TGTGCCAGCAGTGAAGAGGGAGGGCTTTACAATGAGCAGTTCTTC. This encodes CASSEEGGLYNEQFF.

Note on this clone: Germline and junction disagree at one end, which may indicate a read error. In DNA, the CDR3 is TGTGCTAGCAGCTTAGCGCCCCAGGGGGAGACCCAGTACTTC. Translation gives CASSLAPQGETQYF. This sequence joins TRBV7-7 and TRBJ2-5, with a possible D match to TRBD1 (6 bases). The CDR3 has 14 amino acids. Per germline, CDR1 SSHAT and CDR2 FNYEAQ (reference sequence).

J is TRBJ1-2 and V is TRBV2; 9 bases match TRBD1. Germline CDR1 reads SNHLY; CDR2 reads FYNNEI. V lost 5 bases and J lost 2; bases outside the gene matches: 6. The CDR3 covers 15 residues. The CDR3 sequence: CASSLGQGENYGYTF. CDR3 coding DNA: TGTGCCAGCAGTTTGGGACAGGGCGAGAACTATGGCTACACCTTC.

The V call is TRBV11-3, the J call TRBJ2-1; D unresolved. Trimming removed 9 bases at V and 5 bases at J, with 17 bases between. Germline-derived CDR1 and CDR2 are SGHNT and YENEEA. The CDR3 is 14 residues long. The CDR3 loop is CARPCGHEHNEQFF. In DNA, the CDR3 is TGTGCCAGGCCCTGTGGGCACGAACACAATGAGCAGTTCTTC.

This sequence joins TRBV9 and TRBJ2-7; D is possibly TRBD1 (5 bases). Trimming removed 2 bases from V and 6 bases from J, with 21 bases in between. In germline, CDR1 is SGDLS, CDR2 YYNGEE. There are 16 residues in the CDR3. Written as DNA, the CDR3 is TGTGCCAGCAGCGTGTCCCCGGGCAAGAAGGGGCGCGAGCAGTACTTC. Residues: CASSVSPGKKGREQYF.

Turning to this clone: A far larger clone is just one base off, so this is likely a read error. V and J are TRBV7-9 and TRBJ2-5; 7 nucleotides match TRBD2. The CDR3 contains 15 residues. Germline CDR1 and CDR2: SEHNR and FQNEAQ (reference sequence). The DNA of the CDR3 is TGTGCCAGCAGCTTTCAGAAGGCGGCGGGGGAGATCCAGTACTTC. It encodes CASSFQKAAGEIQYF.

The rearrangement uses TRBV12-5 and TRBJ2-3, with D possibly being TRBD1 or TRBD2 (6 bases each). The CDR3 covers 14 residues. The germline V and J ends were trimmed by 9 bases and 5 bases, with 18 bases remaining between them. Germline V gene lookup returns CDR1 LGHNT and CDR2 FRNRAP. The chain's CDR3 is CARETRGRIDTQYF. The DNA for the CDR3 is TGTGCTAGAGAAACCCGGGGGCGGATAGATACGCAGTATTTT.

This CDR3 reads CASSEGGNSNQPQHF. The DNA for the CDR3 is TGTGCCAGCAGCGAGGGGGGTAATAGCAATCAGCCCCAGCATTTT. This rearrangement joins TRBV11-2 to TRBJ1-5; maybe TRBD1 (6 bases). The CDR3 length is 15 residues. CDR1 is SGHAT and CDR2 is FQNNGV in the germline V gene. V lost 5 bases and J 0 bases, leaving 11 bases between the germline ends.